This TCR beta chain was captured by sequencing in a study of blood T cell repertoires in COVID-19 (dated by TCRdb to about 2020). Study-wide context: The collaborator samples originated in the United States, Italy and Spain and spanned the acute and convalescent phases of COVID-19. Nearly every sample came with metadata listing a de-identified subject ID, COVID-19 status, age in years and sex. The repertoires were released in a freely available public database intended as a resource for research on the immune response to SARS-CoV-2. Samples came from the ongoing ImmuneRACE study (first 160 participants) plus 1,254 subjects from 6 global collaborators. Where available, HLA class I and class II types were obtained from metadata supplied by the sample provider rather than from assay-based typing. Subjects who had been exposed to COVID-19, were actively infected with it, or had recovered from it provided the deeply sampled blood TCRbeta repertoires that made up the dataset. The prospective study material was composed of cDNA or gDNA derived from T cells, B-cell-depleted T cells, or PBMCs.

Taken from cysteine to phenylalanine, the CDR3 has 18 residues. Left in the record is the CDR3 DNA by itself, 54 bases read in frame from the first base. Trimming takes 4 bases off V and 2 bases off J; junction bases not matched to a gene: 11. The germline V gene encodes CDR1 SGHNT and CDR2 YYREEE (reference sequence). One collaborating source in Seattle enrolled patients during active infection and followed them longitudinally through the course of disease. The collaborating institutions used their own protocols to collect whole blood in K2EDTA tubes. For TCRbeta analysis, collaborators shipped samples in one of three forms: frozen whole blood, isolated PBMCs, or DNA extracted from either of those sample types. In this sample, this clone turned up a few times. Its antigen remains unidentified. No much larger clone exists at a distance of one base, and base qualities are not known. TCRbeta CDR3 regions were amplified from genomic DNA using the immunoSEQ Assay, a bias-controlled multiplex PCR. Concerning the study's data processing: Within the assay, amplification of reference gene primers was used to estimate how many nucleated cells each sample contained. To quantify the absolute abundance of each unique TCRbeta CDR3 rearrangement, sequence reads were collapsed and filtered. Productive Simpson clonality was computed per sample as the square root of Simpson's diversity index over productive rearrangements. TCRdb holds this immuneACCESS table with in-frame rearrangements only. Some clones are missing; in checked studies, unresolved V genes explain under half, and the rest has no known cause. For V, J and clone size, that table is used; D and trimming come from the DNA. Across this sample there are about 420,000 clones, with 70% to 90% seen only once. The ten most abundant clones make up 0.8% to 1% of the sample.

On the study overall, not on this receptor specifically: Clinical and demographic metadata were provided uncurated, with the amount varying by source and participant.

Sequencing used peripheral blood. The chain joins TRBV5-4 to TRBJ2-6; 8 nucleotides in the junction match TRBD1. This receptor was taken from a man aged 18 to 29 with COVID-19, enrolled during active disease. For the CDR3, the sequence is CASSLQGQAVAGANVLTF. The DNA sequence is as follows: TGTGCCAGCAGCCTTCAGGGACAGGCAGTTGCTGGGGCCAACGTCCTGACTTTC.